The 8 T cell receptor beta chains given below trace back to one sample, sequenced in a study of beta chain features in type 1 diabetes. Reverse transcription of all isolated RNA meant that expressed TCRB transcripts were sequenced. Using immunoSEQ multiplex PCR, the repertoire was profiled, and TCRdb retains in-frame clones only, with some absent. The sample has hundreds of thousands of clones; approximately 28% are singletons. Sequencing was carried out using naive CD4+ T cells from blood. These receptors were taken from a man between 18 and 29 years old in good health.

This clone has just a few counts. This sample includes further DNA sequences coding for the same CDR3. J is TRBJ1-2 and V is TRBV30; D not certain. V shed 0 bases and J shed 2 bases, with 7 bases lying between them. Germline CDR1 reads GTSNPN; CDR2 reads SVGIG (reference sequence). The CDR3 consists of 13 residues. CDR3 nucleotide sequence: TGTGCCTGGAGTGTACGAGGGAACTATGGCTACACCTTC. It codes for CAWSVRGNYGYTF.

This clone has just a few counts. The chain has TRBV7-8 and TRBJ2-1; D may be TRBD2 (6 bases). V was cut by 5 bases and J by 0 bases, with 14 bases left in between. Per germline, CDR1 SGHVS and CDR2 FQNEAQ. CDR3 size: 16 residues. CDR3 residues: CASSPGTASSYNEQFF. The CDR3 DNA follows: TGTGCCAGCAGCCCAGGGACTGCGAGCTCCTACAATGAGCAGTTCTTC. The complete variable domain, with remaining parts taken from reference TRBV7-8 and TRBJ2-1, reads GAGVSQSPRYKVAKRGQDVALRCDPISGHVSLFWYQQALGQGPEFLTYFQNEAQLDKSGLPSDRFFAERPEGSVSTLKIQRTQQEDSAVYLCASSPGTASSYNEQFFGPGTRLTVL.

The chain carries TRBV7-2 and TRBJ2-3; 8 bases fit TRBD2. CDR1 and CDR2 (germline): SGHTA, FQGNSA. This CDR3 is built from 16 residues. The trim removed 2 bases at V and 1 base at J, leaving 5 bases unmatched. The CDR3 reads CASSLWFSGGTDTQYF. As DNA, the CDR3 is TGTGCCAGCAGCTTATGGTTTAGCGGGGGCACAGATACGCAGTATTTT.

Turning to this clone: The sample carries other DNA sequences with the same CDR3. The chain employs TRBV7-2 and TRBJ1-5; D is ambiguous. The CDR3 extends over 12 amino acids. CDR1 and CDR2 (germline): SGHTA, FQGNSA. V shed 1 base and J shed 6 bases, with 4 bases lying between them. CDR3 loop: CASSLEGQPQHF. Here the CDR3 DNA reads TGTGCCAGCAGCTTAGAGGGTCAGCCCCAGCATTTT.

The V and J genes are TRBV10-3 and TRBJ2-1, with D unresolved. Trimming removed 10 bases at V and 4 bases at J, with 14 bases between. The CDR3 has 13 residues. Germline V gives CDR1 ENHRY, CDR2 SYGVKD. The CDR3 loop reads CATVSASYNEQFF. In DNA form, the CDR3 reads TGTGCCACCGTATCGGCATCGTACAATGAGCAGTTCTTC.

V usage is TRBV30 and J usage is TRBJ2-2; either TRBD1 or TRBD2 may supply D (5 bases each). The V gene lost 7 bases and the J gene lost 2 bases, with 14 bases spanning the gap. The germline V gene has CDR1 GTSNPN and CDR2 SVGIG (reference sequence). The CDR3 extends over 14 amino acids. The CDR3 sequence is CASPPGPNTGELFF. The CDR3 DNA is TGTGCCTCCCCCCCGGGGCCTAACACCGGGGAGCTGTTTTTT.

The chain uses TRBV29-1 and TRBJ2-7; D ambiguous. Germline CDR1 is SQVTM and CDR2 is ANQGSEA. Trimming shortened V by 4 bases and J by 6 bases, and 13 bases separated the two germline ends. The length of the CDR3 is 12 residues. The CDR3 region has the DNA TGCAGCGTTGCCCAGCCCCTCGGCGAGCAGTACTTC. Translating gives CSVAQPLGEQYF.

This clone has just a few counts. This rearrangement joins TRBV28 to TRBJ2-1, with 15 bases that match TRBD2. The germline V gene encodes CDR1 MDHEN and CDR2 SYDVKM. The CDR3 totals 18 residues. V lost 5 bases to trimming and J lost 4 bases; unmatched junction nucleotides: 9. The CDR3 coding sequence is TGTGCCAGCAGTACCTGGACTAGCGGGAGGGAACTATACAATGAGCAGTTCTTC. This sequence encodes CASSTWTSGRELYNEQFF.